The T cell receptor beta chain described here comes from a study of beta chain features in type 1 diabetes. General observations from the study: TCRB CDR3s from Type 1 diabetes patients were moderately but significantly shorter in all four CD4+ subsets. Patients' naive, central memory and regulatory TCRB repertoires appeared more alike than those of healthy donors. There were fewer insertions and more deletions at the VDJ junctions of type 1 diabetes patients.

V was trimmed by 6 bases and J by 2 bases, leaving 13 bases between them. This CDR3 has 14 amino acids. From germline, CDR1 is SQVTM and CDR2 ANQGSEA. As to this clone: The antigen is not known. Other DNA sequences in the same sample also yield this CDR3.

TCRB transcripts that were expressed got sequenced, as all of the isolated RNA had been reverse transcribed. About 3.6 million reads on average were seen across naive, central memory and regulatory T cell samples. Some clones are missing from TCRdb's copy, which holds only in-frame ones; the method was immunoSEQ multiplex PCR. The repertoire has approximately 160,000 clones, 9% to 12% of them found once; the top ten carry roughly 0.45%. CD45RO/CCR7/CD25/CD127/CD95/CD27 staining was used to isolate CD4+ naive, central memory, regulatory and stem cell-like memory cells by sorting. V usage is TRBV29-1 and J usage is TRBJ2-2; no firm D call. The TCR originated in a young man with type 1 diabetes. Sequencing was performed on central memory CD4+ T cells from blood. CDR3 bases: TGCAGCGTATCAGGAACAACAAACACCGGGGAGCTGTTTTTT. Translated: CSVSGTTNTGELFF.